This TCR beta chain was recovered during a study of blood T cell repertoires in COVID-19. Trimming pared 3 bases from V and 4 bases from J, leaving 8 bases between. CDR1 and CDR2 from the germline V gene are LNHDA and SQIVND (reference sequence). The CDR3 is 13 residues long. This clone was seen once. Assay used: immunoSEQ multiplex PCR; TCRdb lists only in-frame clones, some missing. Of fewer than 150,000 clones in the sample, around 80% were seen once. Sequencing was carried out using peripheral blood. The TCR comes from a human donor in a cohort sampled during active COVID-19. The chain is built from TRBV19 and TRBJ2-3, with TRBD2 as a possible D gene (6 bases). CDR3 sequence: CASSIGGADTQYF. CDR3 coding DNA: TGTGCCAGTAGTATCGGGGGTGCAGATACGCAGTATTTT.